This T cell receptor beta chain was documented in a study of response to subunit inactivated influenza vaccine. Study-level results: Researchers suggested that each seasonal influenza vaccination recruits few new T cells.

This clonotype appeared a few times. What it binds is not known. TCRdb called the RT-PCR reads again in MiXCR, with one record for every CDR3 protein. The table has 300,000 to 350,000 distinct CDR3 sequences, just over 20% seen once. The V end lost 6 bases, the J end lost 3 bases, and 15 bases lay between the germline ends. Germline loops: CDR1 DFQATT, CDR2 SNEGSKA (reference sequence). This CDR3 has 13 amino acids. The material sequenced was PBMCs from blood, taken less than 22 months after vaccination. This TCR came from a man between 50 and 69 years old who received an inactivated influenza vaccine. This chain links TRBV20-1 with TRBJ2-7, with a tentative D call TRBD2 (7 bases). CDR3: CSAASGGLYEQYF. The CDR3 nucleotides read TGCAGTGCCGCCTCGGGGGGCCTCTACGAGCAGTACTTC.